This T cell receptor beta chain came from a study of T cell responses to AZD1222 COVID-19 vaccine. Sequencing used immunoSEQ multiplex PCR; TCRdb keeps in-frame clones, though not all of them. The table records tens of thousands of clones, around nine tenths of them present only once. Per germline, CDR1 LNHDA and CDR2 SQIVND (reference sequence). CDR3 size: 11 residues. V lost 7 bases and J 3 bases, leaving 6 bases between the germline ends. The TCR originated in an adult in good health. The material sequenced was peripheral blood, taken on day 0 of MenACWY control vaccination. This chain joins TRBV19 and TRBJ1-1; D unclear. DNA for the CDR3: TGTGCCAGTAAGGAACACACTGAAGCTTTCTTT. This codes for CASKEHTEAFF.